The entry that follows covers one TCR beta chain sequence. Its antigen is as yet unknown. Possible read error: a much larger clone is one base away. The CDR3 length is 16 residues. The V end was cut by 5 bases, the J end by 4 bases, with 20 bases between. Germline V gene sequence: CDR1 MNHEY, CDR2 SVGEGT. The sample originates from a study of naive and memory T cell subsets. Study findings and constraints: In naive cells, over 90% of TCR sequences were seen only once.

The beta constant-region primer was an equimolar mix of two oligonucleotides covering TRBC1 and TRBC2. Nested alpha and beta constant-region primers with the SP2 primer drove four PCR rounds on ligated cDNA. TCRdb passed the UMI-ligation and nested PCR reads through MiXCR, listing each CDR3 protein once. The data contain tens of thousands of distinct CDR3 sequences, about 10% of them singletons. Material: naive CD8+ T cells from blood. The source is a human donor in good health. V usage is TRBV6-2 or TRBV6-3 and J usage is TRBJ1-1; D is possibly TRBD1 (5 bases). CDR3 DNA sequence: TGTGCCAGCAGTGACCTGGGCCTTGGGGGTGCCACTGAAGCTTTCTTT. Protein product: CASSDLGLGGATEAFF.